Sequencing of this T cell receptor (beta chain) was carried out in a study of cytomegalovirus exposure and HLA in healthy donors. CDR1 is MGHDK, CDR2 SYGVNS, per germline. V was cut by 3 bases and J by 4 bases, with 12 bases left in between. The CDR3 spans 14 residues. TCRdb's copy holds only in-frame clones and misses some; the assay was immunoSEQ multiplex PCR. The repertoire holds about 120,000 clones, with 70% to 90% as singletons. General study results and limits: Most TCR sequences were rare, but some public TCRs occurred in many donors. Among the CMV-associated chains, three were confirmed in vitro as specific for CMV antigens. With high specificity and sensitivity, the classifier reportedly diagnosed cytomegalovirus status. According to a later analysis, TCR clusters from the first cohort tended to co-occur in the approximately 130 validation repertoires.

Points on this clone: No antigen is known for it.

Sequencing was performed on PBMCs. This receptor was identified in a woman aged 25 to 39 in good health and CMV-seronegative. The rearrangement uses TRBV25-1 and TRBJ1-1; D unclear. CDR3 in DNA: TGTGCCAGCAGTGACCCCGGAGGGAGCACTGAAGCTTTCTTT. Translated: CASSDPGGSTEAFF.